One and the same sample provided the 32 T cell receptor beta chains below, sequenced in a study of spatial heterogeneity in lung cancer. Via MiXCR, TCRdb re-called the 5' RACE reads, giving one row per CDR3 protein. This table holds approximately 27,000 distinct CDR3 sequences, approximately 6% found once. The time point was: blood at routine non-recurrence follow-up after resection. Researchers sequenced whole RNA taken from tumor, nontumor lung or frozen PBMC without sorting. The material sequenced was PBMCs, taken at follow-up. All receptors derive from a male donor with early-stage non-small cell lung cancer.

This clonotype was observed at least ten times. This chain connects TRBV11-3 to TRBJ2-3, with D perhaps TRBD2 (6 bases). CDR3 length equals 15 residues. Germline-derived CDR1 and CDR2 are SGHNT and YENEEA. Trimming left V 3 bases short and J 0 bases short, with 10 bases between. The CDR3 bases are TGTGCCAGCAGCTTTAGGACTACCAGCACAGATACGCAGTATTTT. This encodes CASSFRTTSTDTQYF. Full variable domain (rest looked up from reference TRBV11-3 and TRBJ2-3): EAGVVQSPRYKIIEKKQPVAFWCNPISGHNTLYWYLQNLGQGPELLIRYENEEAVDDSQLPKDRFSAERLKGVDSTLKIQPAELGDSAVYLCASSFRTTSTDTQYFGPGTRLTVL.

There are many counts of this clonotype. The V gene is TRBV20-1, the J gene TRBJ2-4, with 10 bases identical to TRBD2. J lost 3 bases, V lost 4 bases, and 3 bases had no gene match. Germline CDR1 DFQATT, CDR2 SNEGSKA (reference sequence). The CDR3 has 14 amino acids. CDR3 nucleotide sequence: TGCAGTGCTAAATGGACTAGCGGCAAAAACATTCAGTACTTC. It yields the protein CSAKWTSGKNIQYF.

The rearrangement joins TRBV10-2 to TRBJ2-3, with 7 bases matching TRBD2. Per the germline V gene, CDR1 is WSHSY and CDR2 is SAAADI. After removal of 4 bases from V and 1 base from J, the junction contained 2 bases not matched to a gene. The length of the CDR3 is 14 residues. CDR3 sequence (DNA): TGCGCCAGCAGTGTCAGCGGGGGCACAGATACGCAGTATTTT. Translation: CASSVSGGTDTQYF.

This clonotype was counted at least ten times. The gene calls are TRBV7-9 and TRBJ2-5; no clear D. Germline assignment: CDR1 SEHNR and CDR2 FQNEAQ (reference sequence). The CDR3 has 16 residues. V was clipped by 6 bases and J by 0 bases, with 17 bases between them. The CDR3 is CASRSSGWADQETQYF. As DNA, the CDR3 is TGTGCCAGCAGGTCCTCTGGGTGGGCAGACCAAGAGACCCAGTACTTC.

This clonotype was counted a single time. The DNA of the CDR3 is TGTGCCAGCAGTGAACAGGAGGGGTACACTGAAGCTTTCTTT. Protein product: CASSEQEGYTEAFF. The chain combines TRBV6-4 with TRBJ1-1, with D perhaps TRBD1 (5 bases). Trimming removed 3 bases from V and 3 bases from J, with 11 bases in between. This CDR3 is 14 amino acids long. Germline CDR1 is MRHNA and CDR2 is SNTAGT.

This clonotype was recorded at least ten times. The chain employs TRBV5-4 and TRBJ1-2; D unresolved. The CDR3 has 14 amino acids. V lost 1 base, J lost 12 bases, and 19 bases lay in between. CDR1 and CDR2 (germline): SGHNT, YYREEE (reference sequence). The CDR3 sequence is CASSLTGNSPSNTF. The CDR3 DNA sequence: TGTGCCAGCAGCTTGACGGGCAACAGCCCCAGCAACACCTTC.

This chain uses TRBV9 with TRBJ2-3; TRBD2 agrees at 15 bases. The germline gives CDR1 SGDLS, CDR2 YYNGEE. The V and J ends lost 5 bases and 3 bases, in that order; junction bases with no gene match: 7. The CDR3 totals 17 residues. The CDR3 region has the DNA TGTGCCAGCAGTGGGGGGACTAGCGGGAGGAGGACAGATACGCAGTATTTT. Protein product: CASSGGTSGRRTDTQYF.

The CDR3 DNA sequence: TGTGCCAGCAGTCCAAGAAGGAGGGAGACCCAGTACTTC. Residues: CASSPRRRETQYF. The chain links TRBV28 to TRBJ2-5; TRBD2 is a possible D gene (5 bases). V shed 5 bases and J shed 5 bases, with 12 bases lying between them. This CDR3 has 13 residues. Germline CDR1 is MDHEN and CDR2 is SYDVKM.

The rearrangement links TRBV20-1 to TRBJ1-6; D unclear. The V end was cut by 5 bases, the J end by 7 bases, with 18 bases between. The CDR3 spans 15 residues. The germline V gene has CDR1 DFQATT and CDR2 SNEGSKA (reference sequence). The CDR3 region has the DNA TGCAGTGCTGCTTCCGGGCCCCGAGCCAATTCACCCCTCCACTTT. Its protein product is CSAASGPRANSPLHF.

This clonotype has a count of ten or more. This rearrangement joins TRBV12-3 or TRBV12-4 to TRBJ1-1; the D is unclear. The CDR3 sequence is 16 residues long. Trimming took 5 bases from V and 5 from J, leaving 21 bases between them. The CDR3 sequence is CASSPGGVLKKTEAFF. CDR3 nucleotide sequence: TGTGCCAGCAGTCCCGGAGGTGTGTTGAAGAAAACTGAAGCTTTCTTT.

This clonotype occurred many times. The chain carries TRBV7-2 and TRBJ2-7, with 8 bases that match TRBD2. Germline loops: CDR1 SGHTA, CDR2 FQGNSA. CDR3 length equals 15 residues. J gave up 5 bases and V 1 base, and 7 bases lay outside the gene matches. Written as DNA, the CDR3 is TGTGCCAGCAGCTTAGGGTATGGACTAGCCAACGAGCAGTACGTC. Protein product: CASSLGYGLANEQYV.

This clonotype was seen more than once but under ten times. The chain carries TRBV7-6 and TRBJ2-2; tentatively, D is TRBD1 (6 bases). Germline V gene data show CDR1 as SGHVS and CDR2 as FNYEAQ. The CDR3 spans 16 residues. V lost 8 bases to trimming and J lost 2 bases, with 18 bases between them. CDR3 coding DNA: TGTGCCAGCGGGCCAGGGGAGAAGCTAAACACCGGGGAGCTGTTTTTT. Amino acid sequence: CASGPGEKLNTGELFF.

This clonotype was picked up a small number of times. The J gene is TRBJ2-1, the V gene TRBV12-3 or TRBV12-4; 13 bases fit TRBD2. The CDR3 is 17 residues long. V was pared by 6 bases and J by 2 bases, with 7 bases of the junction left unmatched. The CDR3 here is CASSPGTSGAPYNEQFF. In DNA, the CDR3 is TGTGCCAGCAGCCCTGGGACTAGCGGGGCCCCCTACAATGAGCAGTTCTTC.

V gene TRBV20-1 combines with J gene TRBJ1-5, with D hard to call. CDR3 length: 15 amino acids. Germline V lookup: CDR1 DFQATT, CDR2 SNEGSKA (reference sequence). V gave up 2 bases and J gave up 1 base, with 12 bases separating them. CDR3 nucleotides: TGCAGTGCTAGAACAGACCTGGGCAGCAATCAGCCCCAGCATTTT. This codes for CSARTDLGSNQPQHF.

This clonotype was seen repeatedly, ten times or more. This chain uses TRBV28 with TRBJ2-1; D is unresolved. This CDR3 is 16 amino acids long. Germline values: CDR1 MDHEN, CDR2 SYDVKM. V was clipped by 3 bases and J by 6 bases, with 18 bases between them. CDR3 DNA sequence: TGTGCCAGCAGTTTTTATCTCCGAGAATTGAGCAATGAGCAGTTCTTC. Its protein product is CASSFYLRELSNEQFF.

This clonotype has at least ten counts. The rearrangement joins TRBV4-3 to TRBJ1-1; D may be TRBD1 (6 bases). The CDR3 loop spans 13 amino acids. Germline-derived CDR1 and CDR2 are LGHNA and YSLEER. V lost 4 bases and J lost 3, with 9 bases in between. CDR3 nucleotide sequence: TGCGCCAGCAGCCGCGAGGGGGACACTGAAGCTTTCTTT. As protein: CASSREGDTEAFF.

The chain links TRBV19 to TRBJ1-5; no reliable D call. The V end was cut by 6 bases, the J end by 0 bases, with 15 bases between. The CDR3 runs 16 residues. Germline lookup yields CDR1 LNHDA and CDR2 SQIVND (reference sequence). The CDR3 spells CASSLLGIHSNQPQHF. DNA for the CDR3: TGTGCCAGTAGCCTCCTGGGGATTCATAGCAATCAGCCCCAGCATTTT.

This clonotype turned up a few times. The rearrangement uses TRBV20-1 and TRBJ1-1, with a weak D call TRBD1 (6 bases). This CDR3 spans 14 amino acids. Deletions cut 3 bases from V and 1 base from J, with 12 bases between. Germline CDR1 DFQATT, CDR2 SNEGSKA (reference sequence). The CDR3: CSASPGGRNTEAFF. The CDR3 coding sequence is TGCAGTGCTAGCCCCGGGGGGCGGAACACTGAAGCTTTCTTT.

This clonotype has a handful of counts. The gene calls are TRBV11-1 and TRBJ2-2, with a tentative D call TRBD2 (5 bases). The length of the CDR3 is 13 residues. Germline CDR1 reads SGHAT; CDR2 reads FQDESV (reference sequence). With 8 bases removed from V and 1 base from J, the gap between germline ends came to 8 bases. Here the CDR3 DNA reads TGTGCCAGCGAGAGCGGGAACACCGGGGAGCTGTTTTTT. Protein: CASESGNTGELFF.

This clonotype was detected many times. The genes are TRBV5-4 and TRBJ2-5; D might be TRBD1 (6 bases). The CDR3 is 14 residues long. V was shortened by 4 bases and J by 5 bases, with 15 bases between the two germline ends. Looked up from germline, CDR1 is SGHNT and CDR2 is YYREEE (reference sequence). The chain's CDR3 is CASSPGTLRETQYF. CDR3 bases: TGTGCCAGCAGCCCTGGGACACTTAGGGAGACCCAGTACTTC.

This clonotype was detected a few times. This sequence joins TRBV2 and TRBJ2-1, with 8 bases lining up with TRBD2. Germline trimming cut 7 bases from V and 8 bases from J; bases unmatched to any gene: 10. The CDR3 has 14 amino acids. The germline CDR1 and CDR2 sequences are SNHLY and FYNNEI. CDR3 nucleotides: TGTGCCAGCAATCCGGGACTAGAAGTTTATGAGCAGTTCTTC. Amino acid sequence: CASNPGLEVYEQFF.

The J gene is TRBJ2-6, the V gene TRBV7-6; 7 positions agree with TRBD1. CDR3 length equals 17 residues. After removal of 2 bases from V and 1 base from J, the junction contained 5 bases not matched to a gene. Germline lookup yields CDR1 SGHVS and CDR2 FNYEAQ. This chain's CDR3 is CASSLRTGPSGANVLTF. In DNA form, the CDR3 reads TGTGCCAGCAGCTTAAGGACAGGCCCATCTGGGGCCAACGTCCTGACTTTC.

A single count supports this clonotype. The chain combines TRBV14 with TRBJ1-3; D ambiguous. The V and J ends lost 2 bases and 1 base respectively, with 9 bases between them. Germline V gene lookup returns CDR1 SGHDN and CDR2 FVKESK. The CDR3 covers 15 residues. CDR3 protein: CASSQLDVSGNTIYF. Written as DNA, the CDR3 is TGTGCCAGCAGCCAATTAGATGTATCTGGAAACACCATATATTTT.

This clonotype was recorded a few times. The rearrangement uses TRBV18 and TRBJ2-7, with D possibly matching TRBD1 (5 bases). Per the germline V gene, CDR1 is KGHSH and CDR2 is LQKENI. Deletions cut 2 bases from V and 3 bases from J, with 14 bases between. This CDR3 comprises 15 residues. The CDR3 coding sequence is TGTGCCAGCTCACCATCATGGACACTACTCTACGAGCAGTACTTC. Amino acids: CASSPSWTLLYEQYF. Complete variable domain (other parts from reference TRBV18 and TRBJ2-7): NAGVMQNPRHLVRRRGQEARLRCSPMKGHSHVYWYRQLPEEGLKFMVYLQKENIIDESGMPKERFSAEFPKEGPSILRIQQVVRGDSAAYFCASSPSWTLLYEQYFGPGTRLTVT.

In its sample, this clonotype was seen many times. CDR3 bases: TGCAGTGCTAGAGATCCAGGGGGAGGCTATGGCTACACCTTC. Protein sequence: CSARDPGGGYGYTF. The chain employs TRBV20-1 and TRBJ1-2; 7 bases align to TRBD1. The ends lost 0 bases at V and 4 bases at J; junction bases unmatched: 5. This CDR3 is 14 amino acids long. Germline V gives CDR1 DFQATT, CDR2 SNEGSKA (reference sequence).

This clonotype was seen a few times. V and J are TRBV7-6 and TRBJ2-1; 14 nucleotides agree with TRBD2. The CDR3 consists of 15 residues. Per germline, CDR1 SGHVS and CDR2 FNYEAQ. J lost 7 bases, V lost 5 bases, and 4 bases had no gene match. This CDR3 is CASSPRTSGGNEQFF. CDR3 nucleotide sequence: TGTGCCAGCAGCCCGAGGACTAGCGGGGGGAATGAGCAGTTCTTC. Filled out from reference TRBV7-6 and TRBJ2-1, the complete variable domain reads GAGVSQSPRYKVTKRGQDVALRCDPISGHVSLYWYRQALGQGPEFLTYFNYEAQQDKSGLPNDRFSAERPEGSISTLTIQRTEQRDSAMYRCASSPRTSGGNEQFFGPGTRLTVL.

J is TRBJ2-4 and V is TRBV7-3; no clear D gene. The CDR3 runs 14 residues. Germline loops: CDR1 SGHTA, CDR2 FQGTGA. Between the trimmed V and J ends, which lost 1 base and 8 bases, there was a span of 12 bases. CDR3 protein: CASSLNPPRDIQYF. CDR3 sequence (DNA): TGTGCCAGCAGCTTAAACCCACCTAGAGACATTCAGTACTTC.

This clonotype has more than one count but fewer than ten. The J gene is TRBJ1-2, the V gene TRBV7-2, with 7 bases that match TRBD1. The CDR3 totals 15 residues. The trim removed 1 base at V and 8 bases at J, leaving 10 bases unmatched. The germline V gene encodes CDR1 SGHTA and CDR2 FQGNSA. DNA for the CDR3: TGTGCCAGCAGCTTAGGGGCCGAGACAGGGAGCGGCTACACCTTC. Translation gives CASSLGAETGSGYTF.

The gene calls are TRBV6-5 and TRBJ2-7; D ambiguous. Germline-derived CDR1 and CDR2 are MNHEY and SVGAGI. The CDR3 runs 14 residues. V was clipped by 6 bases and J by 2 bases, with 14 bases between them. CDR3 sequence: CASRTNREAYEQYV. Here the CDR3 DNA reads TGTGCCAGCAGAACCAATAGGGAAGCCTACGAGCAGTACGTC.

The chain combines TRBV19 with TRBJ1-5; tentative D call: TRBD1 (5 bases). Germline CDR1 is LNHDA and CDR2 is SQIVND (reference sequence). Trimming stripped 4 bases from V and 3 bases from J, with 10 bases between. The CDR3 extends over 14 amino acids. CDR3 nucleotide sequence: TGTGCCAGTAGTACCCGACAGCTCAATCAGCCCCAGCATTTT. Encoded protein: CASSTRQLNQPQHF.

This clonotype came up many times. The CDR3 reads CASSTDRGFYEQYF. CDR3 in DNA: TGTGCCAGCAGTACCGACAGGGGATTCTACGAGCAGTACTTC. This chain links TRBV12-3 or TRBV12-4 with TRBJ2-7; TRBD1 matches at 8 bases. Losses at the gene ends were 5 bases for V and 3 bases for J; bases not matched to a gene: 6. The CDR3 loop spans 14 amino acids.

Details on this clonotype: It may be a read error: a sequence one base away is much more abundant. This chain links TRBV29-1 with TRBJ2-7; tentatively, D is TRBD1 (6 bases). Trimming pared 4 bases from V and 4 bases from J, leaving 14 bases between. The germline V gene encodes CDR1 SQVTM and CDR2 ANQGSEA. The CDR3 extends over 13 amino acids. CDR3 coding DNA: TGCAGCGTTGTCCACAGGGAATGGTACGAGCAGTACTTC. This translates into CSVVHREWYEQYF.